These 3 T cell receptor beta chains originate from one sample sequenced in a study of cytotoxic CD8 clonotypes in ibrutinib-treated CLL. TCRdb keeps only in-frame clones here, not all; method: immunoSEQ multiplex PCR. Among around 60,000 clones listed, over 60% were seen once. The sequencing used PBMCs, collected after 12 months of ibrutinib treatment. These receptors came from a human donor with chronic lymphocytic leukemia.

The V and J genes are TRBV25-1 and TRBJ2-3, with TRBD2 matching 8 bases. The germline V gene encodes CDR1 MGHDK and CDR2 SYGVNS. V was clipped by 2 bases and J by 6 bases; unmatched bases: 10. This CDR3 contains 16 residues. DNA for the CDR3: TGTGCCAGCAGTGAAATGTCTAGCGGGTGGGCGGATACGCAGTATTTT. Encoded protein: CASSEMSSGWADTQYF.

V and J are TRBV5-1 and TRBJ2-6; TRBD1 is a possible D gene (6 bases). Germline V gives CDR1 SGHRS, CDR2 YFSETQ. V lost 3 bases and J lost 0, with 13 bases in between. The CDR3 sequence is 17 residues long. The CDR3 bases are TGCGCCAGCAGCTCAGGGGTCACCCACTCTGGGGCCAACGTCCTGACTTTC. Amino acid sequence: CASSSGVTHSGANVLTF.

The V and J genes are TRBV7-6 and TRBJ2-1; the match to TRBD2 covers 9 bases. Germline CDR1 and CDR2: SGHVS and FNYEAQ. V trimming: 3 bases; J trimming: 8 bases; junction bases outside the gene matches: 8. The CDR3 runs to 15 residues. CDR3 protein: CASSLGTSMFDEQFF. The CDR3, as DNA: TGTGCCAGCAGCTTGGGGACTAGCATGTTCGATGAGCAGTTCTTC.